This record looks at one T cell receptor beta chain sequence and its context. The sample is drawn from a study of blood T cell repertoires in COVID-19. Whole-study context: Sites in the United States, Italy and Spain provided acute and convalescent COVID-19 samples.

CDR1 is MDHEN, CDR2 SYDVKM, per germline. This CDR3 contains 15 residues. V lost 6 bases and J 2 bases, leaving 16 bases between the germline ends. The table came from immunoSEQ multiplex PCR; TCRdb's copy has only in-frame clones and leaves some out. The table has tens of thousands of clones, roughly 87% seen once. This TCR was recovered from a man aged 50 or older with COVID-19, enrolled during active disease. The sequenced material came from peripheral blood. The chain links TRBV28 to TRBJ1-2; D not certain. Written as DNA, the CDR3 is TGTGCCAGCAGCCCCCACGGGGAGCTAAACTATGGCTACACCTTC. This translates into CASSPHGELNYGYTF.